The 18 T cell receptor beta chains given below trace back to one sample, sequenced in a study of blood T cell repertoires in COVID-19. Data came from immunoSEQ multiplex PCR; TCRdb stores just in-frame clones and leaves some out. The sample has approximately 120,000 clones; roughly 81% are singletons. The sequenced material came from peripheral blood. Receptors were obtained from a human donor in a cohort sampled during active COVID-19.

This chain connects TRBV14 to TRBJ1-1, with 9 bases fitting TRBD1. With 1 base clipped from V and 8 bases from J, the junction kept 11 bases outside the gene matches. CDR3 size: 16 residues. The V gene's germline CDR1 is SGHDN and CDR2 FVKESK. In DNA form, the CDR3 reads TGTGCCAGCAGCCAAGCCGGGACAGGGCTTGGAGTGGAAGCTTTCTTT. The encoded protein is CASSQAGTGLGVEAFF.

This clone has just one count. The chain has TRBV18 and TRBJ1-1, with D hard to call. Germline CDR1 KGHSH, CDR2 LQKENI. V dropped 3 bases and J dropped 3 bases, with 5 bases sitting between them. The length of the CDR3 is 12 residues. CDR3 sequence: CASSPAYTEAFF. CDR3 nucleotide sequence: TGTGCCAGCTCACCGGCATACACTGAAGCTTTCTTT.

The V and J genes are TRBV6-5 and TRBJ1-1; D not certain. The V end was cut by 7 bases, the J end by 7 bases, with 10 bases between. Germline V gene sequence: CDR1 MNHEY, CDR2 SVGAGI. This CDR3 is built from 11 residues. The CDR3 DNA is TGTGCCAGCATTCGCCGTAGTGAAGCTTTCTTT. It yields the protein CASIRRSEAFF.

Only one count was recorded for this clone. The chain links TRBV5-6 to TRBJ1-1; 8 nucleotides align to TRBD1. CDR1 is SGHDT, CDR2 YYEEEE, per germline. J gave up 6 bases and V 4 bases, and 11 bases lay outside the gene matches. The CDR3 sequence is 15 residues long. CDR3 amino acids: CASSIWTGRIAEAFF. The CDR3 DNA follows: TGTGCCAGCAGCATCTGGACAGGGAGGATAGCTGAAGCTTTCTTT.

This clone has only one observation. The rearrangement links TRBV14 to TRBJ1-5; D gene ambiguous. Per germline, CDR1 SGHDN and CDR2 FVKESK. CDR3 size: 16 residues. V shed 5 bases and J shed 2 bases, with 16 bases lying between them. In nucleotides, the CDR3 is TGTGCCAGCAGCGTACCCGGTCATGGTGGCAATCAGCCCCAGCATTTT. It encodes CASSVPGHGGNQPQHF.

This clone was recorded a few times. CDR3 amino acids: CASFSLQAPNTEAFF. CDR3 in DNA: TGTGCCAGCTTTTCCCTCCAGGCGCCGAACACTGAAGCTTTCTTT. V usage is TRBV6-5 and J usage is TRBJ1-1, with D unclear. This CDR3 region has 15 residues. The V end was cut by 8 bases, the J end by 1 base, with 17 bases between. Germline CDR1 MNHEY, CDR2 SVGAGI.

The chain recombines TRBV4-1 with TRBJ1-1; 7 bases map to TRBD1. Trimming cost V 4 bases and J 4 bases; bases outside gene matches: 9. This CDR3 has 15 amino acids. Germline values: CDR1 MGHRA, CDR2 YSYEKL. The CDR3 region is CASSLDATGTTEAFF. CDR3 coding DNA: TGCGCCAGCAGCCTAGACGCGACAGGGACCACTGAAGCTTTCTTT.

The CDR3 reads CASGLGRWGPGETQYF. The CDR3 nucleotides are TGTGCTAGTGGTTTGGGAAGGTGGGGGCCTGGAGAGACCCAGTACTTC. V and J are TRBV12-5 and TRBJ2-5, with D perhaps matching TRBD1 (6 bases). This CDR3 is built from 16 residues. Trimming took off 1 base at V and 4 bases at J, with 16 bases between the two ends. Germline V gene lookup returns CDR1 LGHNT and CDR2 FRNRAP.

The chain joins TRBV11-3 to TRBJ2-1; 7 nucleotides agree with TRBD2. Germline values: CDR1 SGHNT, CDR2 YENEEA. Trimming removed 0 bases from V and 10 bases from J; junction bases left unmatched: 6. This CDR3 region has 14 residues. The CDR3 nucleotides read TGTGCCAGCAGCTTAGACCCGACTAGCACCGAGCAGTTCTTC. Amino acids: CASSLDPTSTEQFF.

V is TRBV7-2 and J is TRBJ2-7; D perhaps matches TRBD1 (5 bases). Trimming left V 2 bases short and J 7 bases short, with 15 bases between. This CDR3 is 14 amino acids long. Germline V gene data show CDR1 as SGHTA and CDR2 as FQGNSA. The CDR3 spells CASSLRQGSGEQYF. The CDR3 bases are TGTGCCAGCAGCTTACGTCAGGGTTCAGGGGAGCAGTACTTC.

CDR3 amino acids: CAWSLEGIWGYTF. For the CDR3, the DNA is TGTGCCTGGAGTCTGGAGGGGATATGGGGCTACACCTTC. This rearrangement joins TRBV30 to TRBJ1-2; a possible D gene is TRBD1 (5 bases). CDR3 size: 13 residues. The germline V gene encodes CDR1 GTSNPN and CDR2 SVGIG (reference sequence). The germline V and J ends were trimmed by 2 bases and 8 bases, with 15 bases remaining between them. Full variable domain (rest looked up from reference TRBV30 and TRBJ1-2): SQTIHQWPATLVQPVGSPLSLECTVEGTSNPNLYWYRQAAGRGLQLLFYSVGIGQISSEVPQNLSASRPQDRQFILSSKKLLLSDSGFYLCAWSLEGIWGYTFGSGTRLTVV.

V gene TRBV5-1 combines with J gene TRBJ2-4; 9 bases map to TRBD1. Germline V gene data show CDR1 as SGHRS and CDR2 as YFSETQ. The junction had 15 bases not matched to a gene; V was cut back by 8 bases and J by 0 bases. The CDR3 is made up of 18 amino acids. CDR3 sequence reads: CASGCRTGVYLAKNIQYF. Written as DNA, the CDR3 is TGCGCCAGTGGTTGTAGGACAGGGGTATACCTAGCCAAAAACATTCAGTACTTC.

The V and J genes are TRBV19 and TRBJ2-2; weak D call: TRBD2 (6 bases). CDR3 length: 15 amino acids. Germline V lookup: CDR1 LNHDA, CDR2 SQIVND (reference sequence). V was clipped by 7 bases and J by 0 bases, with 12 bases between them. The CDR3 sequence: CASTGSASNTGELFF. The CDR3 coding sequence is TGTGCCAGTACCGGGAGTGCTTCGAACACCGGGGAGCTGTTTTTT. Combining the CDR3 with reference TRBV19 and TRBJ2-2 gives the whole variable domain DGGITQSPKYLFRKEGQNVTLSCEQNLNHDAMYWYRQDPGQGLRLIYYSQIVNDFQKGDIAEGYSVSREKKESFPLTVTSAQKNPTAFYLCASTGSASNTGELFFGEGSRLTVL.

CDR3 region: CASSNRGREKLFF. CDR3 in DNA: TGTGCCAGTAGCAACAGGGGGCGTGAAAAACTGTTTTTT. This rearrangement joins TRBV19 to TRBJ1-4; 9 positions match TRBD1. CDR3 size: 13 residues. Per the germline V gene, CDR1 is LNHDA and CDR2 is SQIVND (reference sequence). J was trimmed by 7 bases and V by 6 bases; bases with no gene match: 3.

The CDR3 reads CATSDGAGTSDETQYF. CDR3 nucleotides: TGTGCCACCAGTGATGGTGCCGGGACTAGTGACGAGACCCAGTACTTC. The chain combines TRBV24-1 with TRBJ2-5; 8 bases match TRBD2. The germline CDR1 and CDR2 sequences are KGHDR and SFDVKD. V dropped 3 bases and J dropped 5; count of bases not matched to a gene: 10. This CDR3 has 16 residues.

V usage is TRBV11-2 and J usage is TRBJ2-1; tentatively, D is TRBD1 (5 bases). Germline CDR1 is SGHAT and CDR2 is FQNNGV. Trimming removed 5 bases at V and 4 bases at J, with 15 bases between. This CDR3 spans 15 amino acids. This CDR3 reads CASSHSGSPYNEQFF. The CDR3 DNA is TGTGCCAGCAGCCATTCAGGGTCACCATACAATGAGCAGTTCTTC. Supplemented by reference TRBV11-2 and TRBJ2-1, the full variable domain reads EAGVAQSPRYKIIEKRQSVAFWCNPISGHATLYWYQQILGQGPKLLIQFQNNGVVDDSQLPKDRFSAERLKGVDSTLKIQPAKLEDSAVYLCASSHSGSPYNEQFFGPGTRLTVL.

The chain uses TRBV10-3 and TRBJ2-7; TRBD1 matches at 11 bases. With V trimmed by 6 bases and J by 6 bases, 7 bases remained unmatched. The CDR3 is 14 amino acids. Germline-derived CDR1 and CDR2 are ENHRY and SYGVKD. For the CDR3, the DNA is TGTGCCATCAGCTACAGGACAGGGGGCGGCGAGCAGTACTTC. Amino acids: CAISYRTGGGEQYF.

The chain joins TRBV3-1 (or the pseudogene TRBV3-2) to TRBJ2-3; TRBD1 aligns across 9 bases. CDR1 and CDR2 (germline): LGHDT, YNNKEL (reference sequence). This CDR3 is built from 18 residues. Germline trimming cut 4 bases from V and 3 bases from J; bases unmatched to any gene: 14. In nucleotides, the CDR3 is TGTGCCAGCAGCCTAAACAGGGGGCTGATCGCGGAAACAGATACGCAGTATTTT. This encodes CASSLNRGLIAETDTQYF.